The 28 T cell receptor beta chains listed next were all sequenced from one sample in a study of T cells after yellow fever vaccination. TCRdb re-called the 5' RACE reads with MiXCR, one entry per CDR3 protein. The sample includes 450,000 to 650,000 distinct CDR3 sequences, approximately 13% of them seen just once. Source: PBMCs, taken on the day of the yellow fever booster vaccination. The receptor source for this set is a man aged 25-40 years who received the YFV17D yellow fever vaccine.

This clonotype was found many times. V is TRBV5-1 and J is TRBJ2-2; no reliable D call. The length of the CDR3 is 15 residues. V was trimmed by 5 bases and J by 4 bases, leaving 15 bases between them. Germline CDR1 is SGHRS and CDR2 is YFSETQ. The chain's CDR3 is CASRPLEQFTGELFF. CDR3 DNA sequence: TGCGCCAGCAGACCCCTCGAGCAGTTCACCGGGGAGCTGTTTTTT. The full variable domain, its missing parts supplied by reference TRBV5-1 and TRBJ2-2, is KAGVTQTPRYLIKTRGQQVTLSCSPISGHRSVSWYQQTPGQGLQFLFEYFSETQRNKGNFPGRFSGRQFSNSRSEMNVSTLELGDSALYLCASRPLEQFTGELFFGEGSRLTVL.

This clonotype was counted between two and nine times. The CDR3 DNA follows: TGTGCCAGCAGTTTGGGGAGCGCTGGGGCCAACGTCCTGACTTTC. Protein product: CASSLGSAGANVLTF. This rearrangement joins TRBV12-3 or TRBV12-4 to TRBJ2-6, with D possibly matching TRBD2 (5 bases). Trimming stripped 3 bases from V and 2 bases from J, with 8 bases between. This CDR3 is 15 amino acids long.

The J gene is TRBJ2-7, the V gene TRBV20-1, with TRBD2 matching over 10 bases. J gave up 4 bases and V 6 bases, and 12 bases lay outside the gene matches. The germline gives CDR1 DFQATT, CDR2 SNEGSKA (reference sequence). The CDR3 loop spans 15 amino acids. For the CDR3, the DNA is TGCAGTGCACCTGGGTCTAGCGGGAGAAGATACGAGCAGTACTTC. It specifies CSAPGSSGRRYEQYF.

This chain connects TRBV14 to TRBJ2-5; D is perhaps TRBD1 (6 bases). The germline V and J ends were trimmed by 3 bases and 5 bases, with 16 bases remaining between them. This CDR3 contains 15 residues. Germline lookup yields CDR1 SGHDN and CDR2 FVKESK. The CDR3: CASSQGHSGLETQYF. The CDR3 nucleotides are TGTGCCAGCAGCCAGGGACATTCGGGTTTGGAGACCCAGTACTTC.

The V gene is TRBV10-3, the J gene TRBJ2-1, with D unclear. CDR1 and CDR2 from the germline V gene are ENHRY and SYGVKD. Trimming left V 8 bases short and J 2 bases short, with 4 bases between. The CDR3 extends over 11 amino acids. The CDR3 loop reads CAIGTYNEQFF. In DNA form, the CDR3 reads TGTGCCATCGGGACCTACAATGAGCAGTTCTTC.

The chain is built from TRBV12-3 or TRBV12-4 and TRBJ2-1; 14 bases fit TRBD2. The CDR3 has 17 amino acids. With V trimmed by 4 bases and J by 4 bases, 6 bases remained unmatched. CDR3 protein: CASSSLTSGRAYNEQFF. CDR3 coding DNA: TGTGCCAGCAGTTCTTTGACTAGCGGGAGGGCTTACAATGAGCAGTTCTTC.

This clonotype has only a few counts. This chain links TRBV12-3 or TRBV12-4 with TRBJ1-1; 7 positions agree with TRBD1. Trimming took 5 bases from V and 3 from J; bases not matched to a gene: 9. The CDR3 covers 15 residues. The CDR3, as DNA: TGTGCCAGCAGTACTACGAGACAGGGAGACACTGAAGCTTTCTTT. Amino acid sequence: CASSTTRQGDTEAFF.

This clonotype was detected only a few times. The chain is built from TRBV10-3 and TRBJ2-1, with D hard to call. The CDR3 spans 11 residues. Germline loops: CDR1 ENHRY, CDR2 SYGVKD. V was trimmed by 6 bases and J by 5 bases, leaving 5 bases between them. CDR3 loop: CAISPDNEQFF. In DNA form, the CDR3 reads TGTGCCATCAGCCCCGACAATGAGCAGTTCTTC.

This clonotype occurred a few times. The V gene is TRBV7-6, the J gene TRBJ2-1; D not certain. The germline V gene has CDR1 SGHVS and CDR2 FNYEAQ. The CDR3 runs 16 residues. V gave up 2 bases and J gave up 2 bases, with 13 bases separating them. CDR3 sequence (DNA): TGTGCCAGCAGCTTAATGTCGCCGATAACCTACAATGAGCAGTTCTTC. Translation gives CASSLMSPITYNEQFF.

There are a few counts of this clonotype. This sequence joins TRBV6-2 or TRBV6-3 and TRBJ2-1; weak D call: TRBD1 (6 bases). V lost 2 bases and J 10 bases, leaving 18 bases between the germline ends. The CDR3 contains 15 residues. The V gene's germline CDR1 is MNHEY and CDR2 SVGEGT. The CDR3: CASSYPMTGLKEQFF. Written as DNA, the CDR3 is TGTGCCAGCAGTTACCCCATGACAGGTTTGAAGGAGCAGTTCTTC.

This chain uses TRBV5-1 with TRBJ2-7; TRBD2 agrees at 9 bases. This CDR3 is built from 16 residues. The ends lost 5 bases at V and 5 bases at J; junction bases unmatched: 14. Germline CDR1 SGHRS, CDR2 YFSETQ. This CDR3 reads CASSRNLAGVFDEQYF. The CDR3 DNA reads TGCGCCAGCAGTCGCAATTTAGCGGGAGTCTTCGACGAGCAGTACTTC.

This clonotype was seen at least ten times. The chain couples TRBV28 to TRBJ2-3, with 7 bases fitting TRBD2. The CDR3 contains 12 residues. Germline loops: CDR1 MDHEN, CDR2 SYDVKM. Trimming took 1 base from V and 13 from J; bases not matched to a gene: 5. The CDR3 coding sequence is TGTGCCAGCAGTTTATTGGAGCGGGATAAGTATTTT. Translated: CASSLLERDKYF.

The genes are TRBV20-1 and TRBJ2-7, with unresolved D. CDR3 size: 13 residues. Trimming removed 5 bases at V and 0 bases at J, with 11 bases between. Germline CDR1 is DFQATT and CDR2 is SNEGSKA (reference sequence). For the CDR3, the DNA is TGCAGTGCTCGACTCCTCCTCTCCTACGAGCAGTACTTC. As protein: CSARLLLSYEQYF.

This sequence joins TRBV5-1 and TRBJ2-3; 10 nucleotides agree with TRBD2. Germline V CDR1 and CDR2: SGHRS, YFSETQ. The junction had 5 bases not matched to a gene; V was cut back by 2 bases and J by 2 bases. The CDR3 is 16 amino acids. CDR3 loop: CASSFLAGDVTDTQYF. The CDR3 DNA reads TGCGCCAGCAGCTTTCTAGCGGGGGACGTCACAGATACGCAGTATTTT.

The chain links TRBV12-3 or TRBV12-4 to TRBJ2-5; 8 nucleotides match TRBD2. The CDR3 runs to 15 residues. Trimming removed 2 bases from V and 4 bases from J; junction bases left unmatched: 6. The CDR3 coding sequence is TGTGCCAGCAGTTTACGGGCGGGACTAGGAGAGACCCAGTACTTC. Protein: CASSLRAGLGETQYF.

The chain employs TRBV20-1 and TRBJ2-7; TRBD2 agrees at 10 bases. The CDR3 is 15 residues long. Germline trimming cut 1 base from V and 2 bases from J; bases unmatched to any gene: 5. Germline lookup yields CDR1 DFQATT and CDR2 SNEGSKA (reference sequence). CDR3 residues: CSARAGTSGTYEQYF. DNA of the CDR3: TGCAGTGCTAGAGCAGGAACTAGCGGGACCTACGAGCAGTACTTC.

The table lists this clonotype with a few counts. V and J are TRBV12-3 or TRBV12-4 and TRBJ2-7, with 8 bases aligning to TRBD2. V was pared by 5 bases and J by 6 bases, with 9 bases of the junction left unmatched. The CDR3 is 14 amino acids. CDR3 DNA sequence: TGTGCCAGCAGTCCCGGGGGGGGGGAGTCCGAGCAGTACTTC. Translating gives CASSPGGGESEQYF.

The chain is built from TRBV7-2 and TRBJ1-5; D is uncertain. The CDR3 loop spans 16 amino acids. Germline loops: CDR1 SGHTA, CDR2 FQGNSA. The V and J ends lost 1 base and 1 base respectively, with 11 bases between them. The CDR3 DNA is TGTGCCAGCAGCTTAGAGGCCGGGAGGAGCAATCAGCCCCAGCATTTT. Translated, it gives CASSLEAGRSNQPQHF.

The CDR3 spells CSAGTQRTRGEQYF. CDR3 DNA: TGCAGTGCCGGCACTCAACGTACCAGGGGCGAGCAGTACTTC. The chain uses TRBV20-1 and TRBJ2-7, with D possibly being TRBD1 (6 bases). Looked up from germline, CDR1 is DFQATT and CDR2 is SNEGSKA (reference sequence). This CDR3 comprises 14 residues. V was cut by 6 bases and J by 6 bases, with 21 bases left in between.

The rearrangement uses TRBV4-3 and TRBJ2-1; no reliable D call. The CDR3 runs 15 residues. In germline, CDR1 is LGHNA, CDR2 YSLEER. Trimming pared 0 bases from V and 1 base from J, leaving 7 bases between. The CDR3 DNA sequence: TGCGCCAGCAGCCAAGATGGGCAGTCCTACAATGAGCAGTTCTTC. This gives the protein CASSQDGQSYNEQFF.

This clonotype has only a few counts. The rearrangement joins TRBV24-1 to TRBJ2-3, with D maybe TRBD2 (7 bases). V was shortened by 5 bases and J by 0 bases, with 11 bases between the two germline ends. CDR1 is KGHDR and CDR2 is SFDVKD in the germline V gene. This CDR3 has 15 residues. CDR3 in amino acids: CATSVGGASTDTQYF. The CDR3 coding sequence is TGTGCCACCAGTGTTGGGGGGGCGAGCACAGATACGCAGTATTTT.

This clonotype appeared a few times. The CDR3 region is CASSRGQGTYNEQFF. The CDR3 DNA follows: TGTGCCAGCAGCCGAGGACAGGGAACCTACAATGAGCAGTTCTTC. This chain uses TRBV5-4 with TRBJ2-1; 8 bases match TRBD1. The germline V gene encodes CDR1 SGHNT and CDR2 YYREEE (reference sequence). This CDR3 has 15 amino acids. With 4 bases clipped from V and 2 bases from J, the junction kept 5 bases outside the gene matches.

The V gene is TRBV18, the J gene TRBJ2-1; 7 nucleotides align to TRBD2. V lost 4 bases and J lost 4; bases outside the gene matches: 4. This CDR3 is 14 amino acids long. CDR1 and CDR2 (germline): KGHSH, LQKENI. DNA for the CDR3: TGTGCCAGCTCACGGAGCGGGACTTACAATGAGCAGTTCTTC. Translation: CASSRSGTYNEQFF.

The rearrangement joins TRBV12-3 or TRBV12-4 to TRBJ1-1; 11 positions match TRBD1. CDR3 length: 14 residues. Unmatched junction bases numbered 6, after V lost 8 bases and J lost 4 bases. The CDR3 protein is CASERTGGLTEAFF. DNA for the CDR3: TGTGCCAGCGAGAGGACAGGGGGCCTCACTGAAGCTTTCTTT.

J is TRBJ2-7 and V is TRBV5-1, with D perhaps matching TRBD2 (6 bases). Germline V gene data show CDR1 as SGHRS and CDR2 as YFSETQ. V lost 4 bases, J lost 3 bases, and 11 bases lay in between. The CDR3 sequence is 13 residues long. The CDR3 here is CASSVQEGYEQYF. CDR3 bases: TGCGCCAGCAGCGTCCAGGAGGGCTACGAGCAGTACTTC.

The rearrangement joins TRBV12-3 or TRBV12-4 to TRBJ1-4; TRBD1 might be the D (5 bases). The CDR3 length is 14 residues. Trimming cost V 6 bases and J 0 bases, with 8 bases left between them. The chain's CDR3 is CASRGGATNEKLFF. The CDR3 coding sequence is TGTGCCAGCAGGGGAGGGGCAACTAATGAAAAACTGTTTTTT.

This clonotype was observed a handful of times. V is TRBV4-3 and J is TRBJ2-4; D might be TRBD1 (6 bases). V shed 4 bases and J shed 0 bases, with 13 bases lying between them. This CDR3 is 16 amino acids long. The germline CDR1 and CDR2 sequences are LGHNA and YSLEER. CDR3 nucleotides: TGCGCCAGCAGCCGAAGGACAGATCTAGCCAAAAACATTCAGTACTTC. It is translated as CASSRRTDLAKNIQYF.

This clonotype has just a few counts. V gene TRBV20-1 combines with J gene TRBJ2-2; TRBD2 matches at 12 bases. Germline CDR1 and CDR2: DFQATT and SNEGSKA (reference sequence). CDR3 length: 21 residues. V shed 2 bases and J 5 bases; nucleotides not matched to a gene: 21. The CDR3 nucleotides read TGCAGTGCTAGACTACCCTTGGGACAACGACTAGCGGGAGTTTATACCGGGGAGCTGTTTTTT. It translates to CSARLPLGQRLAGVYTGELFF.